This T cell receptor (beta chain) was sequenced in a study of blood T cell repertoires in COVID-19. Turning to the study itself: Sample material is recorded as cDNA or gDNA derived from T cells, B-cell-depleted T cells, or PBMCs.

Germline CDR1 is ENHRY and CDR2 is SYGVKD. V lost 4 bases and J 7 bases, leaving 16 bases between the germline ends. This CDR3 contains 14 residues. Authors' methods: Scientists estimated how many nucleated cells there were by amplifying reference gene primers. Measured with immunoSEQ multiplex PCR; TCRdb has only the in-frame clones, and not every one. D and trimming come from the DNA, and the V and J calls and clone size come from that table. The sample lists 95,000 to 150,000 clones, around 70% seen once, with 6% in the top ten. Sequenced sample: peripheral blood. The chain combines TRBV10-3 with TRBJ2-5; D is perhaps TRBD2 (5 bases). This TCR derives from an elderly man with COVID-19, enrolled during active disease. CDR3 in DNA: TGTGCCATCAGTGCCCCTCAACCCGAGGGGACCCAGTACTTC. It encodes CAISAPQPEGTQYF.